This T cell receptor (beta chain) appears in the sequencing data of a study of blood T cell repertoires in COVID-19. Overall study: Collection of acute and convalescent COVID-19 samples took place in the United States, Italy and Spain. T cells, B-cell-depleted T cells, or PBMCs supplied cDNA or gDNA.

Using immunoSEQ multiplex PCR, the repertoire was profiled, and TCRdb retains in-frame clones only, with some absent. The sample has about 280,000 clones, about four fifths seen once. The germline V gene encodes CDR1 MNHNY and CDR2 SVGAGI (reference sequence). J was trimmed by 5 bases and V by 5 bases; bases with no gene match: 8. The CDR3 has 17 amino acids. The chain employs TRBV6-6 and TRBJ2-3; TRBD2 agrees at 15 bases. This sequence originates from a woman between 50 and 59 years old who had recovered from COVID-19. Sequencing input: peripheral blood. The CDR3 sequence is CASSQRTSGRAQDTQYF. The CDR3 coding sequence is TGTGCCAGCAGTCAAAGGACTAGCGGGAGGGCCCAAGATACGCAGTATTTT.